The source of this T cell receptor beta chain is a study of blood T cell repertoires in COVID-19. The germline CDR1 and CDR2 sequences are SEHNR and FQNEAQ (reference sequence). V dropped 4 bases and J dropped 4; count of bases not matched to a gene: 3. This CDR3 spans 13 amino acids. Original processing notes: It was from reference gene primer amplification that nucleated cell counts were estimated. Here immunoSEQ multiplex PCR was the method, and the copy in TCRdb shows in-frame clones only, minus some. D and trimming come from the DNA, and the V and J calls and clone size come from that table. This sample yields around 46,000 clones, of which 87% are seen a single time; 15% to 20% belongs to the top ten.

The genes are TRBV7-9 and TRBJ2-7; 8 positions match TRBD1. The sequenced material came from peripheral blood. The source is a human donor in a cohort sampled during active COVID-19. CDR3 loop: CASSWGQAYEQYF. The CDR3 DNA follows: TGTGCCAGCAGCTGGGGACAGGCTTACGAGCAGTACTTC.